This T cell receptor beta chain is from a study of shared clonotypes between healthy human individuals. Study-level points and caveats: All-four-donor shared clonotypes had higher generation probabilities than non-shared clonotypes did. Sharing across four donors was highest in naive CD4 (about 5%) and lowest in memory CD8 (about 0.4%).

CDR1 is GTSNPN, CDR2 SVGIG, per germline (reference sequence). The CDR3 totals 14 residues. The germline V and J ends were trimmed by 4 bases and 5 bases, with 15 bases remaining between them. Comment on this clone: Its antigen is unknown.

Profiling relied on immunoSEQ multiplex PCR, and the TCRdb table lists in-frame clones only, not all of them. The data show roughly 660,000 clones, with 90% seen just once and about 33% held by the top ten. This chain uses TRBV30 with TRBJ2-1, with D unresolved. This TCR was sampled from a man aged 18-30 years in good health. Some clones in this sample may be carry-over from other donors' samples. Sequencing used memory CD8+ T cells from PBMCs. Subset noted: CD45RO+ cells pooled with CCR7-negative TemRA cells. DNA of the CDR3: TGTGCCTGGAACCAAGGAACCTCTAACAATGAGCAGTTCTTC. Its translation: CAWNQGTSNNEQFF. The entire variable domain, with the rest obtained from reference TRBV30 and TRBJ2-1, is as follows: SQTIHQWPATLVQPVGSPLSLECTVEGTSNPNLYWYRQAAGRGLQLLFYSVGIGQISSEVPQNLSASRPQDRQFILSSKKLLLSDSGFYLCAWNQGTSNNEQFFGPGTRLTVL.